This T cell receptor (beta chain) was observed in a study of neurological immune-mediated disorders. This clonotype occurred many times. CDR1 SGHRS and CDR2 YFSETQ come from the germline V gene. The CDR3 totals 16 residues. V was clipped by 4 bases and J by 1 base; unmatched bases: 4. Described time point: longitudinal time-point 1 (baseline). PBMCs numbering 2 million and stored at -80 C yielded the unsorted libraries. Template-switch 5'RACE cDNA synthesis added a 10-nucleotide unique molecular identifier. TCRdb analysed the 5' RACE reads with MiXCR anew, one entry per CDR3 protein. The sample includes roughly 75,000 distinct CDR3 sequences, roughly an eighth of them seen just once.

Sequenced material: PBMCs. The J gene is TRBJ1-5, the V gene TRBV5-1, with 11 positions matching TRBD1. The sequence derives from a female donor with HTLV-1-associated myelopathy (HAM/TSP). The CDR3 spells CASSPGTGGSNQPQHF. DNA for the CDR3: TGCGCCAGCAGCCCCGGGACAGGGGGAAGCAATCAGCCCCAGCATTTT.